The rows below give T cell receptor beta chains drawn from one sample of a study of Tregs in tolerant kidney transplant recipients. The assay was immunoSEQ multiplex PCR, and TCRdb's table has in-frame clones only and misses some. The sample lists approximately 100,000 clones; approximately 94% were seen once. Sequences were derived from CD4+ T cells from blood, sampled before the transplant. These receptors all stem from a human donor who received a combined kidney and bone marrow transplant. Both conserved end residues are part of each CDR3. The order of the fields is clone size, D gene, V gene, J gene, CDR3 protein, CDR3 DNA. D genes are given only for firm matches. Not every row has a clone size; where given, it reads once, few, many or a size class.

>-|TRBD1|TRBV12-5|TRBJ2-7
CASGLVGGHEQYF
TGTGCTAGTGGTTTGGTAGGGGGCCACGAGCAGTACTTC
>-|-|TRBV10-3|TRBJ1-2
CANRDSNYGYTF
TGTGCCAACAGAGACAGCAACTATGGCTACACCTTC
>-|TRBD1|TRBV10-3|TRBJ1-2
CATQGAINGYTF
TGTGCCACACAGGGGGCTATTAATGGCTACACCTTC
>-|-|TRBV5-5|TRBJ1-1
CASSQESPGNTEAFF
TGTGCCAGCAGCCAGGAGTCACCGGGAAACACTGAAGCTTTCTTT
>-|-|TRBV5-1|TRBJ2-1
CASSPGRGYNEQFF
TGCGCCAGCAGCCCCGGACGGGGGTACAATGAGCAGTTCTTC
>-|TRBD2|TRBV10-3|TRBJ2-1
CATGVSGSQDEQFF
TGTGCCACCGGGGTCAGCGGGAGTCAGGATGAGCAGTTCTTC
>-|-|TRBV7-9|TRBJ1-1
CASSVGRGVTEAFF
TGTGCCAGCAGCGTAGGGAGGGGTGTCACTGAAGCTTTCTTT
>-|-|TRBV11-1|TRBJ2-1
CASSLFNREYNEQFF
TGTGCCAGCAGCTTATTTAACAGGGAATACAATGAGCAGTTCTTC
>-|TRBD1|TRBV18|TRBJ2-7
CASSREGQGYEQYF
TGTGCCAGCTCTCGAGAGGGACAGGGTTACGAGCAGTACTTC
>-|TRBD1|TRBV2|TRBJ2-1
CASSEARDRSTNEQFF
TGTGCCAGCAGTGAAGCGAGGGACAGGAGTACTAATGAGCAGTTCTTC
>-|TRBD1|TRBV6-5|TRBJ1-2
CASSRDSHRNYGYTF
TGTGCCAGCAGTCGGGACAGTCACCGTAACTATGGCTACACCTTC
>-|TRBD1|TRBV5-4|TRBJ1-2
CASSPGTGGFYGYTF
TGTGCCAGCAGCCCAGGGACAGGGGGCTTCTATGGCTACACCTTC
>-|TRBD2|TRBV5-1|TRBJ2-5
CASSFLAGGLAETQYF
TGCGCCAGCAGCTTCCTAGCGGGGGGGCTGGCGGAGACCCAGTACTTC
>-|-|TRBV7-2|TRBJ1-2
CASSPLRGLGYGYTF
TGTGCCAGCAGCCCCCTTCGCGGGCTTGGCTATGGCTACACCTTC
>-|-|TRBV4-3|TRBJ1-6
CASSQNYGHTNSPLHF
TGCGCCAGCAGCCAAAATTATGGACATACTAATTCACCCCTCCACTTT
>-|TRBD2|TRBV9|TRBJ2-3
CASSVATSGVDTQYF
TGTGCCAGCAGCGTAGCCACTAGCGGGGTTGATACGCAGTATTTT
>-|TRBD2|TRBV14|TRBJ2-5
CASSQPWGLAGLYQETQYF
TGTGCCAGCAGCCAGCCCTGGGGACTAGCGGGATTGTACCAAGAGACCCAGTACTTC
>-|-|TRBV5-1|TRBJ2-1
CASSSTTGETSSIF
TGCGCCAGCAGCTCAACAACCGGAGAGACTAGTTCGATCTTC
>-|-|TRBV21-1|TRBJ1-3
CASNRDSVTGNTIYF
TGTGCCAGCAACCGGGACAGCGTAACTGGAAACACCATATATTTT
>-|TRBD1|TRBV19|TRBJ1-2
CASSFSRTGGGYGYTF
TGTGCCAGTAGTTTTTCCCGGACAGGGGGCGGCTATGGCTACACCTTC
>few|-|TRBV10-3|TRBJ1-5
CAISPGLNQPQHF
TGTGCCATCAGTCCCGGTCTCAATCAGCCCCAGCATTTT
>-|TRBD2|TRBV11-3|TRBJ2-1
CASSRTGTSNEQFF
TGTGCCAGCAGTCGAACCGGGACTAGTAATGAGCAGTTCTTC